This is a list of T cell receptor beta chains from one sample in a study of tumor-infiltrating lymphocytes in primary liver carcinoma. TCRdb itself ran the multiplex PCR reads through MiXCR, one entry per CDR3 protein. This sample carries about 350,000 distinct CDR3 sequences, less than 75% of them seen once, and the ten largest clones take 5.5% to 7%. The sequencing sample was made of peripheral blood. These receptors originate from a man aged 35 to 55 with primary liver carcinoma and hepatitis B virus infection. Each CDR3 is given with its conserved first and last residue. D genes are given only for firm matches. The listing skips clone size in some rows; elsewhere it reads once, few, many or a size class.

>TRBJ1-4|TRBV30|TRBD1|few
TGTGCCTGCGGGACAGGGGGTGAAAAACTGTTTTTT
CACGTGGEKLFF
>TRBJ1-2|TRBV4-3|NA|NA
TGCGCCAGCAGTCTCGCGGCCACCCCTCTGGGCTACACCTTC
CASSLAATPLGYTF
>TRBJ1-5|TRBV6-1|NA|NA
TGTGCCAGACTGTCCTTGAGGACGGTCAATCAGCCCCAGCATTTT
CARLSLRTVNQPQHF
>TRBJ2-7|TRBV7-9|TRBD1|NA
TGTGCCAGCAGCTTAGGAACCGGGACAGCCTTCTACGAGCAGTACTTC
CASSLGTGTAFYEQYF
>TRBJ2-5|TRBV4-2|NA|NA
TGTGCCAGCAGCCAAGAGGGGACCCAAGAGACCTTGTACTTC
CASSQEGTQETLYF
>TRBJ2-1|TRBV5-1|TRBD2|NA
TGCGCCAGCAGACAAACTAGCGGGCCCACCTATGATGAGCAGTTCTTC
CASRQTSGPTYDEQFF
>TRBJ2-3|TRBV4-1|TRBD2|few
TGCGCCAGCAGCCATCCCGCCCTCGGGACTAGCGGGAGGGGTAACACAGATACGCAGTATTTT
CASSHPALGTSGRGNTDTQYF
>TRBJ2-7|TRBV6-1|NA|NA
TGTGCCAGCGGGAGGATAGGGTACAGCCACGAGCAGTACTTC
CASGRIGYSHEQYF
>TRBJ2-3|TRBV11-2|NA|once
TGTGCCAACATCTTAGTGAGCCAGGCTACGGATACGCAGTATTTT
CANILVSQATDTQYF
>TRBJ2-5|TRBV11-2|TRBD1|medium-sized
TGTGCCAGCAGCAAGACGACAGGGGAGTTAACAGAGACCCAGTACTTC
CASSKTTGELTETQYF
>TRBJ1-2|TRBV6-1|NA|NA
TGTGCCAGCAGTGAATTAGGTCCGATGGGCTATGGCTACACCTTC
CASSELGPMGYGYTF
>TRBJ2-3|TRBV11-2|NA|NA
TGTGCCAGCAGCCTTAGATCGGGGGATAGCACAGATATTCAGTATTTT
CASSLRSGDSTDIQYF
>TRBJ2-5|TRBV5-4|NA|NA
TGTGCCAGCAGCTTGGACAGTAAAGAGACCAAGTACTTC
CASSLDSKETKYF
>TRBJ2-7|TRBV4-1|TRBD1|many
TGCGCCAGCAGCCAAGATCCGGGACAGGGCTACGAGCAGTACTTC
CASSQDPGQGYEQYF
>TRBJ2-1|TRBV12-3/TRBV12-4|NA|once
TGTGCCAGCAGTTTAGGTACTGTAGTTGGTGGAGTGAACGGTGAGCAGTTCTTC
CASSLGTVVGGVNGEQFF
>TRBJ2-1|TRBV6-1|TRBD1|few
TGTGCCAGCAGAACGGGACAGGGTGGCAATGAGCAGTTCTTC
CASRTGQGGNEQFF
>TRBJ2-7|TRBV11-2|NA|NA
TGTGCCAGCCGCCTAGGAGGTTTGAACGAGCAGTACTTC
CASRLGGLNEQYF
>TRBJ1-2|TRBV4-1|NA|NA
TGCGCCAGCAGCCCCGGCAATCTCGATTTGGCAAGGGGCTACACCTTC
CASSPGNLDLARGYTF
>TRBJ2-1|TRBV6-1|TRBD1|NA
TGTGCCAGCAGTGAATCGACAGGGTCCTTTCACTTCTCCTACAATGAGCAGTTCTTC
CASSESTGSFHFSYNEQFF
>TRBJ2-7|TRBV4-3|NA|NA
TGCGCCAGCTGCCGCTCAGCCCCCTCCTACGAGCAGTACTTC
CASCRSAPSYEQYF
>TRBJ1-1|TRBV28|NA|NA
TGTGCCAGCAGTTCGCTAGAAGCTTTCTTT
CASSSLEAFF
>TRBJ2-1|TRBV28|TRBD1|NA
TGTGCCAACAGAGAGGGACAGAGATCCTACAATGAGCAGTTCTTC
CANREGQRSYNEQFF
>TRBJ1-2|TRBV11-2|TRBD1|many
TGTGCCAGCAGCCGCGGGACAGGGCTCTATGGCTACACCTTC
CASSRGTGLYGYTF
>TRBJ2-7|TRBV5-1|TRBD1|few
TGTGCCAGTAGCCTCGGGACAGGGGTCTACGAGCAGTACTTC
CASSLGTGVYEQYF
>TRBJ2-7|TRBV7-9|TRBD2|NA
TGTGCCGCAAGACGGGACTACGACTCGCCCGAGCAGTACTTC
CAARRDYDSPEQYF
>TRBJ2-2|TRBV4-1|TRBD1|NA
TGCGCCAGTTACGATCTGGACAGGGGGTTATCCGGGGAGCTGTTTTTT
CASYDLDRGLSGELFF
>TRBJ2-5|TRBV7-9|NA|few
TGTGCCAGCAGCTTCACAGCAAGGGGAAAAGAGACCCAGTACTTC
CASSFTARGKETQYF
>TRBJ1-1|TRBV5-6|NA|once
TGTGCCAGCAACTTGGGGACGTGGGACACTGAAGCTTTCTTT
CASNLGTWDTEAFF
>TRBJ1-2|TRBV5-4|NA|NA
TGTGGCAGCAGCTTGAACCTGGGGGCAGGTGGCTACACCTTC
CGSSLNLGAGGYTF
>TRBJ2-7|TRBV6-6|TRBD2|NA
TGTGCCAGCTGTTATGGTGGACTAGCGGGAGGCGAGCAGTACTTC
CASCYGGLAGGEQYF